The 6 T cell receptor beta chains reported below all come from one sample, sequenced in a study of T-cell reconstitution after alpha-beta-depleted transplantation in children. The library targeted TCRbeta and was prepared with unique molecular identifiers. TCRdb re-called the PCR reads with MiXCR, one entry per CDR3 protein. The data show under 140,000 distinct CDR3 sequences, 10% to 13% seen once. The material sequenced was PBMCs from the stem cell graft donor, taken from the stem cell graft. Receptor source: a human donor who donated a stem cell graft to a child with acute lymphoblastic leukemia.

The sample holds many counts of this clonotype. The chain joins TRBV12-3 or TRBV12-4 to TRBJ2-2; either TRBD1 or TRBD2 may supply D (5 bases each). The CDR3 has 15 amino acids. Deletions cut 3 bases from V and 4 bases from J, with 12 bases between. In DNA form, the CDR3 reads TGTGCCAGCAGTTTTGAGGGGCTGGGCACCGGGGAGCTGTTTTTT. It is translated as CASSFEGLGTGELFF.

This clonotype was detected many times. The chain is built from TRBV6-5 and TRBJ2-5; 14 nucleotides align to TRBD2. The CDR3 contains 17 residues. Germline loops: CDR1 MNHEY, CDR2 SVGAGI. V trimming: 4 bases; J trimming: 4 bases; junction bases outside the gene matches: 8. This chain's CDR3 is CASSSMRTSGRLETQYF. Written as DNA, the CDR3 is TGTGCCAGCAGTTCGATGAGGACTAGCGGGAGGTTAGAGACCCAGTACTTC.

This clonotype has at least ten counts. This rearrangement joins TRBV15 to TRBJ2-5; D gene ambiguous. V was clipped by 4 bases and J by 0 bases, with 12 bases between them. Germline V CDR1 and CDR2: LNHNV, YYDKDF (reference sequence). The CDR3 is 15 amino acids. This CDR3 reads CATSTPIRNQETQYF. The CDR3 DNA reads as TGTGCCACCAGCACACCTATAAGAAACCAAGAGACCCAGTACTTC.

This clonotype was picked up many times. The chain links TRBV7-9 to TRBJ2-3; D call uncertain. Trimming took 1 base from V and 1 from J, leaving 15 bases between them. This CDR3 has 17 amino acids. Germline V lookup: CDR1 SEHNR, CDR2 FQNEAQ (reference sequence). CDR3: CASSLVSGQLGTDTQYF. The CDR3 DNA reads TGTGCCAGCAGCTTAGTTTCTGGTCAATTAGGCACAGATACGCAGTATTTT.

In this sample, this clonotype turned up many times. The rearrangement uses TRBV3-1 and TRBJ2-7; D call uncertain. This CDR3 is 13 amino acids long. The V end lost 0 bases, the J end lost 3 bases, and 6 bases lay between the germline ends. CDR1 LGHDT and CDR2 YNNKEL come from the germline V gene (reference sequence). The CDR3 is CASSQDRHYEQYF. CDR3 coding DNA: TGTGCCAGCAGCCAAGATCGCCACTACGAGCAGTACTTC.

This clonotype occurred many times. This sequence joins TRBV20-1 and TRBJ2-2; 10 bases match TRBD1. In germline, CDR1 is DFQATT, CDR2 SNEGSKA (reference sequence). The CDR3 loop spans 16 amino acids. The ends lost 0 bases at V and 4 bases at J; junction bases unmatched: 5. The CDR3 loop reads CSARDPGQGITGELFF. As DNA, the CDR3 is TGCAGTGCTAGAGATCCGGGACAGGGGATCACCGGGGAGCTGTTTTTT.